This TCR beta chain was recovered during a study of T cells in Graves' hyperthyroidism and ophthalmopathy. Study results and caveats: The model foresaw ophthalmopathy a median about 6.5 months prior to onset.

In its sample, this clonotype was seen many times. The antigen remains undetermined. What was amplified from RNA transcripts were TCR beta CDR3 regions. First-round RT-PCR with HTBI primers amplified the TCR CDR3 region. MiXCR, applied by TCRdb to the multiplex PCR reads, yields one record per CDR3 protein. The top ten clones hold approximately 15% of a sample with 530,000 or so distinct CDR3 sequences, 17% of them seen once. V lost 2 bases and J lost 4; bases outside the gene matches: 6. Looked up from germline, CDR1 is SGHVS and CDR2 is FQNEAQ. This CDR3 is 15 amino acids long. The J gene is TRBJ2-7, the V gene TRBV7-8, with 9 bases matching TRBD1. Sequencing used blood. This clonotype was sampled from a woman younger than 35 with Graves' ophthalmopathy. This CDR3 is CASSLYGTGQYEQYF. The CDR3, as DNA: TGTGCCAGCAGCTTATACGGGACAGGGCAATACGAGCAGTACTTC.